The 17 T cell receptor beta chains given below trace back to one sample, sequenced in a study of T cell responses to AZD1222 COVID-19 vaccine. Profiled with immunoSEQ multiplex PCR; TCRdb holds only in-frame clones, not every one. The table has fewer than 90,000 clones, roughly 84% seen once; the top ten hold around 5.4%. This material consisted of peripheral blood, taken 28 days after the second AZD1222 dose. The source is an adult who received the AZD1222 COVID-19 vaccine.

This chain connects TRBV4-3 to TRBJ1-2; unclear D gene. Germline-derived CDR1 and CDR2 are LGHNA and YSLEER. The CDR3 extends over 13 amino acids. Trimming pared 4 bases from V and 5 bases from J, leaving 11 bases between. This CDR3 reads CASSRDTGYGYTF. The CDR3 region has the DNA TGCGCCAGCAGCCGTGACACTGGATATGGCTACACCTTC.

This chain uses TRBV6-5 with TRBJ1-2; D gene uncertain. The CDR3 has 11 residues. The germline V gene encodes CDR1 MNHEY and CDR2 SVGAGI. V was pared by 3 bases and J by 7 bases, with 6 bases between. The CDR3 DNA follows: TGTGCCAGCAGTTATGAAGCTGGCTACACCTTC. This codes for CASSYEAGYTF.

The chain recombines TRBV23-1 with TRBJ2-3; 10 nucleotides line up with TRBD2. TRBV23-1 is reported as an ORF; its role is uncertain. The CDR3 spans 18 residues. Unmatched junction bases numbered 10, after V lost 2 bases and J lost 2 bases. Here the CDR3 reads CASSQNFLAGAPTDTQYF. CDR3 bases: TGCGCCAGCAGTCAAAATTTTCTAGCGGGGGCCCCCACAGATACGCAGTATTTT.

The chain recombines TRBV5-6 with TRBJ2-5; TRBD2 might be the D (5 bases). V dropped 2 bases and J dropped 5 bases, with 13 bases sitting between them. Germline assignment: CDR1 SGHDT and CDR2 YYEEEE. The CDR3 runs 14 residues. Here the CDR3 reads CASSFSGTVETQYF. CDR3 bases: TGTGCCAGCAGCTTCTCGGGAACGGTGGAGACCCAGTACTTC.

The chain joins TRBV7-9 to TRBJ1-2; D not resolved. CDR1 and CDR2 from the germline V gene are SEHNR and FQNEAQ (reference sequence). The V end was cut by 0 bases, the J end by 8 bases, with 19 bases between. The CDR3 runs to 16 residues. CDR3 sequence: CASSLASAEAVSGYTF. The CDR3 DNA is TGTGCCAGCAGCTTAGCGTCCGCGGAAGCCGTGTCCGGCTACACCTTC.

The genes are TRBV28 and TRBJ1-2; TRBD1 agrees at 12 bases. The CDR3 loop spans 18 amino acids. Germline lookup yields CDR1 MDHEN and CDR2 SYDVKM. V gave up 4 bases and J gave up 1 base; unmatched junction bases: 10. This CDR3 is CASSSWGTGGLINYGYTF. CDR3 nucleotide sequence: TGTGCCAGCAGTTCCTGGGGGACAGGGGGCCTCATTAACTATGGCTACACCTTC.

The rearrangement links TRBV7-9 to TRBJ1-1; a weak D match, TRBD1 (5 bases). Germline CDR1 reads SEHNR; CDR2 reads FQNEAQ (reference sequence). Trimming left V 5 bases short and J 3 bases short, with 19 bases between. This CDR3 has 16 residues. CDR3 bases: TGTGCCAGCAGCCACGCCGTGGGGGGGTCTGACACTGAAGCTTTCTTT. It yields the protein CASSHAVGGSDTEAFF.

CDR3 DNA: TGTGCCAGCAGCGCCAGCGGGGCTGGCTATGGCTACACCTTC. Residues: CASSASGAGYGYTF. V is TRBV6-5 and J is TRBJ1-2; the D gene is possibly TRBD1 (5 bases). Per germline, CDR1 MNHEY and CDR2 SVGAGI. This CDR3 spans 14 amino acids. The V gene lost 6 bases and the J gene lost 4 bases, with 15 bases spanning the gap.

J is TRBJ1-2 and V is TRBV7-2, with 8 positions matching TRBD1. Germline CDR1 and CDR2: SGHTA and FQGNSA. J lost 5 bases, V lost 5 bases, and 10 bases had no gene match. The CDR3 is 15 amino acids. CDR3 in amino acids: CASSVGTGSPYGYTF. The CDR3 bases are TGTGCCAGCAGCGTCGGGACAGGCTCCCCTTATGGCTACACCTTC.

The V gene is TRBV7-6, the J gene TRBJ2-7, with unresolved D. The germline CDR1 and CDR2 sequences are SGHVS and FNYEAQ. The CDR3 spans 13 residues. V lost 2 bases and J 3 bases, leaving 8 bases between the germline ends. In DNA, the CDR3 is TGTGCCAGCAGCTTAAAGGAGAGCTACGAGCAGTACTTC. This sequence encodes CASSLKESYEQYF. Looking up the rest from reference TRBV7-6 and TRBJ2-7 gives the full variable domain: GAGVSQSPRYKVTKRGQDVALRCDPISGHVSLYWYRQALGQGPEFLTYFNYEAQQDKSGLPNDRFSAERPEGSISTLTIQRTEQRDSAMYRCASSLKESYEQYFGPGTRLTVT.

This clone was observed a single time. This sequence joins TRBV9 and TRBJ1-3; D not certain. With 0 bases removed from V and 0 bases from J, the gap between germline ends came to 10 bases. Germline CDR1 is SGDLS and CDR2 is YYNGEE. The CDR3 has 16 amino acids. In nucleotides, the CDR3 is TGTGCCAGCAGCGTAGTAGGCAGCTTCTCTGGAAACACCATATATTTT. Its protein is CASSVVGSFSGNTIYF.

This clone was seen once. The chain links TRBV2 to TRBJ1-1; D call uncertain. Trimming took 2 bases from V and 7 from J, leaving 5 bases between them. This CDR3 comprises 11 residues. Germline CDR1 SNHLY, CDR2 FYNNEI. Here the CDR3 reads CASSERLEAFF. In DNA, the CDR3 is TGTGCCAGCAGTGAACGACTTGAAGCTTTCTTT.

The V gene is TRBV18, the J gene TRBJ2-7; 10 positions match TRBD1. The V gene's germline CDR1 is KGHSH and CDR2 LQKENI. The CDR3 consists of 15 residues. J gave up 2 bases and V 8 bases, and 9 bases lay outside the gene matches. The CDR3 loop is CASTTGTGETYEQYF. The CDR3 region has the DNA TGTGCCAGCACCACCGGGACAGGGGAGACCTACGAGCAGTACTTC.

The chain couples TRBV5-6 to TRBJ1-2, with 7 bases that match TRBD1. CDR1 and CDR2 (germline): SGHDT, YYEEEE. CDR3 length: 17 amino acids. V lost 5 bases to trimming and J lost 4 bases; unmatched junction nucleotides: 17. The CDR3 loop reads CASSPTQGGRAGYGYTF. The CDR3 DNA is TGTGCCAGCAGTCCCACCCAGGGGGGCAGGGCTGGCTATGGCTACACCTTC.

V and J are TRBV7-8 and TRBJ2-7; D tentatively fits TRBD1 or TRBD2 (5 bases each). The CDR3 runs to 15 residues. The germline V gene has CDR1 SGHVS and CDR2 FQNEAQ. The V end was cut by 5 bases, the J end by 2 bases, with 16 bases between. The CDR3: CASSIRRELPYEQYF. DNA of the CDR3: TGTGCCAGCAGCATCCGCAGGGAGTTACCCTACGAGCAGTACTTC.

The V gene is TRBV5-4, the J gene TRBJ2-1; TRBD1 agrees at 7 bases. J was trimmed by 2 bases and V by 4 bases; bases with no gene match: 6. Germline V gene sequence: CDR1 SGHNT, CDR2 YYREEE (reference sequence). The CDR3 spans 15 residues. CDR3 nucleotide sequence: TGTGCCAGCAGCGCCCGGGACAGAACCTACAATGAGCAGTTCTTC. Its protein product is CASSARDRTYNEQFF.

The chain is built from TRBV4-2 and TRBJ2-1; D remains ambiguous. The V end lost 0 bases, the J end lost 2 bases, and 8 bases lay between the germline ends. The CDR3 loop spans 15 amino acids. CDR1 and CDR2 from the germline V gene are LGHNA and YNFKEQ. The CDR3 loop reads CASSQEPNTYNEQFF. CDR3 coding DNA: TGTGCCAGCAGCCAAGAACCGAACACCTACAATGAGCAGTTCTTC.